Listed below are T cell receptor beta chains from one sample, sequenced in a study of PD-L1 blockade in urothelial cancer. Only in-frame clones appear in the TCRdb table, and some are missing; sequencing was by immunoSEQ multiplex PCR. Of around 86,000 clones in the sample, around four fifths were seen once. The sequencing used PBMCs, collected around atezolizumab (anti-PD-L1) treatment. These receptors were taken from a man in his forties or fifties with urothelial cancer. CDR3s include the opening cysteine and the closing phenylalanine or tryptophan. A D gene is named only where the DNA matches it firmly. Clone size, where shown, is once, few, many, or a class for clones that have expanded.

v_gene	abundance	d_gene	j_gene	CDR3nt	CDR3aa
TRBV28	-	TRBD1	TRBJ1-1	TGTGCCAGCAGACGAATCACAGGGGGCGCTGGATCTGAAGCTTTCTTT	CASRRITGGAGSEAFF
TRBV9	once	TRBD2	TRBJ2-3	TGTGCCAGCAGCGTACCCAGAATGGGCGGGAGCGAGGAAGATACGCAGTATTTT	CASSVPRMGGSEEDTQYF
TRBV9	once	-	TRBJ1-5	TGTGCCAGCAGCGTAGCGGGGGATTATCAGCCCCAGCATTTT	CASSVAGDYQPQHF
TRBV6-1	-	TRBD2	TRBJ2-7	TGTGCCAGCAGTTTCACTAGCGGGCCGTACGAGCAGTACTTC	CASSFTSGPYEQYF
TRBV5-1	-	TRBD1	TRBJ2-3	TGCGCCAGCTCAACCACAGGGGCAGATACGCAGTATTTT	CASSTTGADTQYF
TRBV19	-	-	TRBJ2-5	TGTGCCGGTAGCCAGGGTCGGGAGACCCAGTACTTC	CAGSQGRETQYF
TRBV5-1	-	TRBD2	TRBJ2-2	TGCGCCAGCAGCTTATCTAGCGGGAGTACCGGGGAGCTGTTTTTT	CASSLSSGSTGELFF
TRBV11-2	-	-	TRBJ2-3	TGTGCCAGCAGCTTAGGAGGGGATACGCAGTATTTT	CASSLGGDTQYF
TRBV10-3	-	-	TRBJ1-1	TGTGCCATCAGTGAGTTGGCGGTGAACACTGAAGCTTTCTTT	CAISELAVNTEAFF
TRBV5-4	once	-	TRBJ2-5	TGTGCCAGCAGCTTGGTGGGGGGGCGCTTAGAGACCCAGTACTTC	CASSLVGGRLETQYF
TRBV6-5	-	-	TRBJ2-7	TGTGCCAGCAGTTACGCGGGACAGAGCCTCAACGAGCAGTACTTC	CASSYAGQSLNEQYF
TRBV30	few	TRBD1	TRBJ1-1	TGTGCCTGGAGTGGTCAGGGGGCTGTCGTAGGCACTGAAGCTTTCTTT	CAWSGQGAVVGTEAFF
TRBV29-1	-	TRBD1	TRBJ1-1	TGCAGCACAGGGGGGAGCAACACTGAAGCTTTCTTT	CSTGGSNTEAFF